Presented here are 2 T cell receptor beta chains from one specimen sequenced in a study of blood T cell repertoires in COVID-19. The data were produced by immunoSEQ multiplex PCR, yet TCRdb's version contains in-frame clones alone and is incomplete. Of hundreds of thousands of clones in the sample, roughly 85% were seen once. The sample consisted of PBMCs or T cells enriched from blood (not recorded which). The source is a man aged 40-50 years who had been exposed to COVID-19.

J is TRBJ2-2 and V is TRBV11-2; D is unresolved. Germline lookup yields CDR1 SGHAT and CDR2 FQNNGV. This CDR3 spans 13 amino acids. Trimming took 3 bases from V and 5 from J, leaving 7 bases between them. The CDR3: CASSLHTTGELFF. As DNA, the CDR3 is TGTGCCAGCAGCTTGCACACAACCGGGGAGCTGTTTTTT.

V and J are TRBV7-2 and TRBJ1-3; TRBD1 matches 9 bases. The CDR3 runs to 17 residues. The trim removed 4 bases at V and 0 bases at J, leaving 7 bases unmatched. Germline assignment: CDR1 SGHTA and CDR2 FQGNSA. CDR3 DNA sequence: TGTGCCAGCAGCTCGATGGGACAGGGCCACTCTGGAAACACCATATATTTT. It yields the protein CASSSMGQGHSGNTIYF.